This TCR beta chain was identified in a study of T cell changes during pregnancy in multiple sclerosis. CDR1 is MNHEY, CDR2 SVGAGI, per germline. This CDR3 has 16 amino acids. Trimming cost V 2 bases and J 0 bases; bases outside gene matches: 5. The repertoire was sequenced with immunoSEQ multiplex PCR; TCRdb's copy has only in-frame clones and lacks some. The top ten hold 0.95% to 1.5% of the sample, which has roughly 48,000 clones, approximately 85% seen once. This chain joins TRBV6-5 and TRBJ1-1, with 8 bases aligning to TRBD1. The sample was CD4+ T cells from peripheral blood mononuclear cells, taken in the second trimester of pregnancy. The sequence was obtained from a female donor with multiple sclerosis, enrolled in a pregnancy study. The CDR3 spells CASSYDQGAMNTEAFF. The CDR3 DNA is TGTGCCAGCAGTTACGACCAGGGGGCTATGAACACTGAAGCTTTCTTT.